This is a list of T cell receptor beta chains from one sample in a study of cytomegalovirus exposure and HLA in healthy donors. Only in-frame clones appear in the TCRdb table, and some are missing; sequencing was by immunoSEQ multiplex PCR. The sample shows about 120,000 clones, less than 80% of them seen only once. Material for sequencing was PBMCs. These receptors were obtained from a woman aged 40 to 50 in good health and CMV-seropositive. CDR3s leave out the opening cysteine and the closing phenylalanine or tryptophan. Fields, in order: J gene, V gene, CDR3 protein.

TRBJ1-2,TRBV5-1,ASSTQTDSASGYT
TRBJ1-5,TRBV29-1,SVEGGGGMGNQPQH
TRBJ1-2,TRBV4-1,ASSPTGTGDHYGYT
TRBJ1-2,TRBV5-7,ASSFPGLNYGYT
TRBJ1-2,TRBV5-1,ASSRDRAMEGYT
TRBJ2-2,TRBV2,ASTRMGQGNTGELF
TRBJ2-7,TRBV5-5,ASSLQGSSYEQY
TRBJ2-7,TRBV2,ASRQTSGRYEQY
TRBJ1-1,TRBV11-3,ASSSRGDRNTEAF
TRBJ2-7,TRBV30,AWSVPRRSYEQY
TRBJ2-7,TRBV30,AWSKDSRGYEQY
TRBJ2-1,TRBV7-6,ASSLEESYNEQF
TRBJ2-1,TRBV7-2,ASSFAVGNEQF
TRBJ2-1,TRBV7-3,ASSGGVNNEQF
.,TRBV2,ASHDGGSSYEQY
TRBJ2-3,TRBV2,ASSVPGGQAGSWDTQY
TRBJ1-4,TRBV7-9,ASSQTGENGKLF
TRBJ2-7,TRBV25-1,ASSAELAGGPYEQY
TRBJ2-1,TRBV7-7,ASSQRLAGGPLGEQF
TRBJ2-7,TRBV5-1,ASSLAGQVSYEQY